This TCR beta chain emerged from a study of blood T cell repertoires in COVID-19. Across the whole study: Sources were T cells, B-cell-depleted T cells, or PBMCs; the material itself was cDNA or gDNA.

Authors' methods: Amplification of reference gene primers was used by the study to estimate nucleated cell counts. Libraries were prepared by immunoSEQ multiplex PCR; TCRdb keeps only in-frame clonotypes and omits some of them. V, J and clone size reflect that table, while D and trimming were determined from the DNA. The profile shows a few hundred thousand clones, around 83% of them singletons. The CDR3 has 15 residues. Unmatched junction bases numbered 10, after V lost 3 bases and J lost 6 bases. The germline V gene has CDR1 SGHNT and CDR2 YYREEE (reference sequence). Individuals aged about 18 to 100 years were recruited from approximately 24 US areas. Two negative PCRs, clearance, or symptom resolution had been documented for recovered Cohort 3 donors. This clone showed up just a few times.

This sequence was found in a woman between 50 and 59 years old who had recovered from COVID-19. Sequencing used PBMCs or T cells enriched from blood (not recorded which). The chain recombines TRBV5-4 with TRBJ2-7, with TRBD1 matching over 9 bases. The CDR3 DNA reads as TGTGCCAGCAGCTGGGGGGACAGGGCGGGTGTCGAGCAGTACTTC. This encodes CASSWGDRAGVEQYF.